Below are 17 T cell receptor beta chains sequenced from a single sample in a study of response to subunit inactivated influenza vaccine. Using its own MiXCR run on the RT-PCR reads, TCRdb lists one record per CDR3 protein. The table records approximately 250,000 distinct CDR3 sequences, less than 15% of them present only once. The material was non-naive T cells sorted from PBMCs, obtained less than 15 days before vaccination. All receptors derive from a man aged 50-59 years who received an inactivated influenza vaccine.

The chain carries TRBV30 and TRBJ1-3; D possibly corresponds to TRBD1 (5 bases). The CDR3 is 15 amino acids. Germline-derived CDR1 and CDR2 are GTSNPN and SVGIG (reference sequence). Trimming pared 1 base from V and 0 bases from J, leaving 10 bases between. The CDR3 sequence is CAWSAGRASGNTIYF. The CDR3 DNA reads as TGTGCCTGGAGTGCCGGCAGGGCCTCTGGAAACACCATATATTTT.

This clonotype showed up just a few times. The J gene is TRBJ2-1, the V gene TRBV7-8; 11 nucleotides match TRBD2. The CDR3 loop spans 17 amino acids. Germline values: CDR1 SGHVS, CDR2 FQNEAQ. V was pared by 4 bases and J by 6 bases, with 11 bases of the junction left unmatched. The CDR3 region is CASSSFRASGRSNEQFF. CDR3 DNA: TGTGCCAGCAGCTCCTTCCGGGCTAGCGGGAGGTCCAATGAGCAGTTCTTC.

Details on this clonotype: At one end the junction does not follow the germline gene, possibly because of a read error. This chain joins TRBV4-1 and TRBJ2-3, with D unclear. Germline lookup yields CDR1 MGHRA and CDR2 YSYEKL. The CDR3 spans 13 residues. For the CDR3, the DNA is TGTGCCATGGGCCCTGGGCTTGGCGATACGCAGTATTTT. It codes for CAMGPGLGDTQYF.

The chain uses TRBV6-6 and TRBJ2-5, with 7 bases lining up with TRBD1. The germline gives CDR1 MNHNY, CDR2 SVGAGI (reference sequence). There are 13 residues in the CDR3. V lost 8 bases and J lost 0; bases outside the gene matches: 3. DNA for the CDR3: TGTGCCAGCCGGGGACAGCACCAAGAGACCCAGTACTTC. This sequence encodes CASRGQHQETQYF.

This chain uses TRBV4-2 with TRBJ2-3, with D tentatively TRBD1 or TRBD2 (6 bases each). The V end lost 0 bases, the J end lost 1 base, and 14 bases lay between the germline ends. CDR1 and CDR2 (germline): LGHNA, YNFKEQ. CDR3 size: 17 residues. The CDR3 sequence: CASSQDRRGAGTDTQYF. CDR3 coding DNA: TGTGCCAGCAGCCAAGATCGTAGGGGGGCCGGCACAGATACGCAGTATTTT.

A note on this clonotype: This sequence may be a read error, since a much larger clone differs from it by one base. V is TRBV5-1 and J is TRBJ2-7, with D possibly matching TRBD1 (6 bases). The CDR3 runs to 14 residues. CDR1 and CDR2 from the germline V gene are SGHRS and YFSETQ. The CDR3 here is CACSLDSEGYEQYF. CDR3 sequence (DNA): TGCGCCTGCAGCTTGGACAGCGAGGGCTACGAGCAGTACTTC. Full variable domain (rest looked up from reference TRBV5-1 and TRBJ2-7): KAGVTQTPRYLIKTRGQQVTLSCSPISGHRSVSWYQQTPGQGLQFLFEYFSETQRNKGNFPGRFSGRQFSNSRSEMNVSTLELGDSALYLCACSLDSEGYEQYFGPGTRLTVT.

This clonotype occurred many times. CDR3 DNA sequence: TGCGCCAGCAGCACGGAACCGGGACAACGCTACGAGCAGTACTTC. The encoded protein is CASSTEPGQRYEQYF. The chain joins TRBV5-1 to TRBJ2-7; D may be TRBD1 (6 bases). The germline V gene has CDR1 SGHRS and CDR2 YFSETQ. This CDR3 is built from 15 residues. V was pared by 4 bases and J by 3 bases, with 17 bases between.

J is TRBJ1-1 and V is TRBV12-3 or TRBV12-4; D possibly corresponds to TRBD1 (5 bases). This CDR3 has 14 amino acids. Trimming cost V 7 bases and J 0 bases, with 12 bases left between them. The CDR3 DNA is TGTGCCAGCACCCTGGGGCAGTTGAACACTGAAGCTTTCTTT. This encodes CASTLGQLNTEAFF.

This clonotype was counted many times. This sequence joins TRBV7-2 and TRBJ2-1; possible D gene TRBD2, 6 bases. Germline V gene sequence: CDR1 SGHTA, CDR2 FQGNSA. This CDR3 contains 13 residues. V was clipped by 5 bases and J by 5 bases, with 10 bases between them. In DNA form, the CDR3 reads TGTGCCAGCAGCCCGGGACTCCACAATGAGCAGTTCTTC. The encoded protein is CASSPGLHNEQFF.

CDR3 region: CASSQDRVRVNQPQHF. The CDR3 region has the DNA TGTGCCAGCAGCCAAGATCGGGTGAGGGTCAATCAGCCCCAGCATTTT. The V call is TRBV4-2, the J call TRBJ1-5; D unclear. The CDR3 covers 16 residues. The V gene's germline CDR1 is LGHNA and CDR2 YNFKEQ. The V and J ends lost 0 bases and 3 bases respectively, with 12 bases between them.

This chain joins TRBV12-3 or TRBV12-4 and TRBJ2-5, with D unclear. The CDR3 covers 14 residues. Trimming took 2 bases from V and 5 from J, leaving 12 bases between them. The CDR3 DNA is TGTGCCAGCAGTTTACGGTCTAGACCCGAGACCCAGTACTTC. Translated: CASSLRSRPETQYF.

V and J are TRBV12-3 or TRBV12-4 and TRBJ1-3; D unresolved. Trimming removed 6 bases from V and 9 bases from J, with 15 bases in between. This CDR3 has 13 residues. The CDR3 region has the DNA TGTGCCAGCAGGACAAGGGAAGAGGGCACCATATATTTT. It is translated as CASRTREEGTIYF.

This chain's CDR3 is CAARPRGEMVYTF. The CDR3 DNA reads as TGTGCCGCACGCCCCAGGGGGGAGATGGTCTACACCTTC. The J gene is TRBJ1-2, the V gene TRBV19, with 7 bases lining up with TRBD1. This CDR3 has 13 amino acids. Germline V gives CDR1 LNHDA, CDR2 SQIVND (reference sequence). V lost 11 bases to trimming and J lost 10 bases; unmatched junction nucleotides: 16.

The chain joins TRBV7-9 to TRBJ2-1; D gene uncertain. Germline values: CDR1 SEHNR, CDR2 FQNEAQ (reference sequence). Trimming removed 3 bases at V and 8 bases at J, with 8 bases between. The CDR3 has 12 residues. CDR3 in DNA: TGTGCCAGCAGCTTTGACCCAGATGAGCAGTTCTTC. It codes for CASSFDPDEQFF.

This chain connects TRBV28 to TRBJ1-2; perhaps TRBD1 as D (6 bases). Trimming removed 7 bases at V and 1 base at J, with 10 bases between. Germline V CDR1 and CDR2: MDHEN, SYDVKM. The CDR3 length is 13 residues. The CDR3 loop reads CASNPDSNYGYTF. The CDR3, as DNA: TGTGCCAGCAACCCGGACAGTAACTATGGCTACACCTTC.

This clonotype was picked up many times. The gene calls are TRBV5-1 and TRBJ2-1, with D possibly being TRBD1 or TRBD2 (5 bases each). Germline lookup yields CDR1 SGHRS and CDR2 YFSETQ. The CDR3 consists of 16 residues. Trimming left V 2 bases short and J 4 bases short, with 16 bases between. The CDR3 here is CASSFSGQGRYNEQFF. The CDR3 coding sequence is TGCGCCAGCAGCTTTTCAGGGCAGGGACGTTACAATGAGCAGTTCTTC.

This clonotype was counted at least ten times. The chain uses TRBV6-1 and TRBJ1-2; D uncertain. This CDR3 spans 15 amino acids. Trimming took off 7 bases at V and 2 bases at J, with 17 bases between the two ends. Germline V lookup: CDR1 MNHNS, CDR2 SASEGT. CDR3 DNA sequence: TGTGCCAGCAATCCCGGGCTGACCGTGAACTATGGCTACACCTTC. It codes for CASNPGLTVNYGYTF.